This T cell receptor (beta chain) was found in a study of identical twins. TCRdb recomputed calls from the 5' RACE reads with MiXCR, one row per CDR3 protein. The table includes around 480,000 distinct CDR3 sequences, around 14% detected once. This clonotype showed up just a few times. These same data were also listed under a study on yellow fever vaccine responses in identical twins.

The specimen sequenced was CD4+ T cells sorted from blood. The sequence was collected from a woman aged 18-29 years in good health.

CDR3 DNA sequence: TGTGCCAGCAGCCAGAGGTTCGAGCAGTACTTC. It yields the protein CASSQRFEQYF. This chain joins TRBV28 and TRBJ2-7; no firm D call. Looked up from germline, CDR1 is MDHEN and CDR2 is SYDVKM. Trimming removed 6 bases at V and 6 bases at J, with 9 bases between. CDR3 length: 11 residues.